This T cell receptor beta chain was recovered during a study of T cells in Graves' hyperthyroidism and ophthalmopathy. CDR1 is SEHNR, CDR2 FQNEAQ, per germline (reference sequence). Trimming cost V 5 bases and J 14 bases; bases outside gene matches: 18. CDR3 length: 15 residues. With a duration under 2 months, the hyperthyroidism was newly diagnosed in patients aged 18 to 65. TCR beta CDR3 sequences were amplified from RNA transcripts. TCR CDR3 underwent first-round RT-PCR with the HTBI primer set. TCRdb processed the multiplex PCR reads anew with MiXCR; each CDR3 protein has one entry. Seen here are over 150,000 distinct CDR3 sequences, less than 20% observed once, and the top ten hold roughly 50%. Findings and limits, study-wide: Among clonotypes expanded in thyroid above 0.001, most were also found in blood. The model forecast ophthalmopathy, anticipating it by a median around 6.4 months before onset.

This clonotype was observed many times. Antigen unknown. Material for sequencing was blood. The receptor comes from a woman aged 45-60 years with Graves' hyperthyroidism. This rearrangement joins TRBV7-9 to TRBJ2-1; 7 bases are shared with TRBD2. The DNA of the CDR3 is TGTGCCAGCAGCCCAATGTTGGGGGAGGGAACGGCGGAGTTCTTC. Its protein product is CASSPMLGEGTAEFF.